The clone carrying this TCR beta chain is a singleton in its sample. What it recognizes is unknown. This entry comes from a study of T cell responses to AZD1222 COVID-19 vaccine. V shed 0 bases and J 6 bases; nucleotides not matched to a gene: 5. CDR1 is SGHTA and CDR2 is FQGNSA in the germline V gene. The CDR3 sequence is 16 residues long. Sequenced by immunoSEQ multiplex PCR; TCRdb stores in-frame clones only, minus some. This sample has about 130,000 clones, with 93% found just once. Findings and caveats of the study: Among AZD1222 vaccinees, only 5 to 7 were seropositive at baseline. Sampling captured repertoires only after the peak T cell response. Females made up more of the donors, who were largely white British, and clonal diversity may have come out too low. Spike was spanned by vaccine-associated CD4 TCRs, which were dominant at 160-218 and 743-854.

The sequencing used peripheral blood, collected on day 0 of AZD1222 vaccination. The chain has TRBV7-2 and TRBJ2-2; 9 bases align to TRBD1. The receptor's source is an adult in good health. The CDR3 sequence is CASSLAYRGRAGELFF. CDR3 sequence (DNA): TGTGCCAGCAGCTTAGCGTACAGGGGGCGCGCCGGGGAGCTGTTTTTT.